These 7 T cell receptor beta chains were sequenced from one sample in a study of shared clonotypes between healthy human individuals. Generated by immunoSEQ multiplex PCR, the TCRdb table keeps only in-frame clones and is missing some. The table shows roughly 1,100,000 clones, with around four fifths occurring only once. Sequencing input: memory CD4+ T cells sorted from blood. Regarding subset: CD45RA-negative fraction. All receptors derive from a man younger than 35 in good health.

V gene TRBV5-5 combines with J gene TRBJ2-2, with TRBD2 matching 10 bases. Per germline, CDR1 SGHKS and CDR2 YYEKEE (reference sequence). The CDR3 has 17 amino acids. V lost 4 bases to trimming and J lost 1 base; unmatched junction nucleotides: 7. CDR3 protein: CASSPARTSGNTGELFF. The CDR3 bases are TGTGCCAGCAGCCCCGCCCGGACTAGCGGGAACACCGGGGAGCTGTTTTTT.

This clone has a single count. This specimen includes other DNA sequences encoding the same CDR3. This chain joins TRBV5-1 and TRBJ2-5, with D tentatively TRBD1 or TRBD2 (5 bases each). The germline V gene encodes CDR1 SGHRS and CDR2 YFSETQ. V lost 0 bases and J 4 bases, leaving 7 bases between the germline ends. The CDR3 is 13 residues long. The CDR3 DNA is TGCGCCAGCAGCTTGGGGGACGGAGAGACCCAGTACTTC. Translation gives CASSLGDGETQYF.

The V call is TRBV18, the J call TRBJ2-7; the D gene is possibly TRBD2 (6 bases). Germline V CDR1 and CDR2: KGHSH, LQKENI. This CDR3 has 16 amino acids. V dropped 0 bases and J dropped 6 bases, with 18 bases sitting between them. The CDR3 sequence: CASSPPSTRTLGEQYF. The CDR3 DNA reads as TGTGCCAGCTCACCACCGTCGACTAGAACCTTGGGCGAGCAGTACTTC.

The chain is built from TRBV6-5 and TRBJ2-7, with unresolved D. Trimming pared 4 bases from V and 2 bases from J, leaving 12 bases between. In germline, CDR1 is MNHEY, CDR2 SVGAGI. The CDR3 is made up of 14 amino acids. This CDR3 is CASSWSREAYEQYF. In nucleotides, the CDR3 is TGTGCCAGCAGTTGGTCACGAGAAGCCTACGAGCAGTACTTC.

Regarding this clone: The same CDR3 is also encoded by other DNA sequences in this sample. The gene calls are TRBV5-1 and TRBJ2-5, with 7 bases matching TRBD2. CDR1 and CDR2 (germline): SGHRS, YFSETQ. The junction had 3 bases not matched to a gene; V was cut back by 1 base and J by 0 bases. The CDR3 sequence is 15 residues long. The CDR3 sequence: CASSLSGTYQETQYF. The CDR3 nucleotides read TGCGCCAGCAGCTTGAGCGGGACGTACCAAGAGACCCAGTACTTC.

The chain links TRBV5-1 to TRBJ1-2; 8 bases agree with TRBD1. This CDR3 is 17 amino acids long. Trimming cost V 6 bases and J 4 bases; bases outside gene matches: 17. CDR1 and CDR2 from the germline V gene are SGHRS and YFSETQ. The chain's CDR3 is CASTPRQAQGAGYGYTF. The CDR3, as DNA: TGCGCCAGCACCCCGAGACAGGCCCAGGGGGCGGGCTATGGCTACACCTTC.

The gene calls are TRBV6-5 and TRBJ1-4; D may be TRBD1 (5 bases). CDR3 size: 15 residues. Germline loops: CDR1 MNHEY, CDR2 SVGAGI. V lost 6 bases and J 7 bases, leaving 18 bases between the germline ends. The CDR3 DNA follows: TGTGCCAGCAGCCTTAGCACAGGCGTTTCTGAAAAACTGTTTTTT. Its translation is CASSLSTGVSEKLFF.